This T cell receptor beta chain was documented in a study of T cell changes during pregnancy in multiple sclerosis. The CDR3 consists of 13 residues. Germline CDR1 is MNHEY and CDR2 is SMNVEV (reference sequence). The V end was cut by 8 bases, the J end by 11 bases, with 18 bases between. The method was immunoSEQ multiplex PCR; TCRdb's version includes in-frame clones alone and lacks a portion of them. The sample yields roughly 100,000 clones, roughly 93% seen once. This chain links TRBV27 with TRBJ1-4, with TRBD1 as a possible D gene (5 bases). Sequences were derived from peripheral blood, sampled after pregnancy. This TCR derives from a female donor with multiple sclerosis, enrolled in a pregnancy study. Here the CDR3 DNA reads TGTGCCAGCTACGGAGGGGTTACTGGCAAACTGTTTTTT. This encodes CASYGGVTGKLFF.